This TCR beta chain emerged from a study of a mutant IDH1 vaccine in newly diagnosed glioma. Time point noted: baseline, week 1 (first vaccination visit). Treatment of the sample: pre-vaccination baseline after standard-of-care therapy. Astrocytomas found in donors were new, WHO grade 3 or 4, IDH1-mutant and ATRX-lost. V was cut by 6 bases and J by 1 base, with 15 bases left in between. Germline V gene data show CDR1 as MNHNS and CDR2 as SASEGT. This CDR3 has 15 residues. There are a few counts of this clone. Profiling relied on immunoSEQ multiplex PCR, and the TCRdb table lists in-frame clones only, not all of them. This table holds 92,000 or so clones, over 70% found once.

This material consisted of PBMCs, taken from a glioma patient treated with radiotherapy, temozolomide or both. The sequence was obtained from a man between 35 and 55 years old with glioma. Some clones in this sample may be carry-over from other donors' samples. The chain carries TRBV6-1 and TRBJ1-2; possible D gene TRBD1, 5 bases. The CDR3 nucleotides read TGTGCCAGCAGGAGGACGTGGGGGAGTAACTATGGCTACACCTTC. Its translation: CASRRTWGSNYGYTF.